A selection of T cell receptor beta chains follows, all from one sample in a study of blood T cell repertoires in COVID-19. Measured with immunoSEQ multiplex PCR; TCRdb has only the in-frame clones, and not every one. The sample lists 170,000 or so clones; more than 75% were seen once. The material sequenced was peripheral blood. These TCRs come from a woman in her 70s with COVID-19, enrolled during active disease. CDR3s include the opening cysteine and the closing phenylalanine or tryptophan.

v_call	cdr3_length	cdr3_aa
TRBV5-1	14	CASSQTALNTEAFF
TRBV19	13	CASSISRDYGYTF
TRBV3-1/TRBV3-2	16	CASSQQTPSSGNTIYF
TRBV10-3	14	CAISGTSHSYEQYF
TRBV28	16	CASSFLTGATNQPQHF
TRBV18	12	CASSPAYNEQFF
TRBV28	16	CASSPNGAGGLYEQYF
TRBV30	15	CAWSVGLAGVGELFF
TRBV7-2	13	CASSPRGSGNLTF
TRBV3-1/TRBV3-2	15	CASSHPVGFGSPLHF
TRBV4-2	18	CASSHTVWASGSLYEQYF
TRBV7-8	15	CASSLTPEPGYGYTF
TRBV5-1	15	CASSPDGMYQETQYF
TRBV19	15	CASSIAVSKQETQYF
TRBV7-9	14	CASSPGLDTDTQYF
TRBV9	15	CASSVGGLASDTQYF
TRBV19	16	CASSFPGGGAPEKLFF
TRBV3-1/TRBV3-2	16	CASSQRTSGKTDTQYF
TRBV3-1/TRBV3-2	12	CASSHGRGRTFF
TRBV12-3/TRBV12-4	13	CASSPDRVYTIYF
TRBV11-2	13	CASSQFQGNTIYF
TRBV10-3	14	CAISAGREDNEQFF
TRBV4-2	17	CASSQSGTSGRRNEQFF
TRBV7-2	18	CATLPEKLVMGAKNIQYF
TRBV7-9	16	CASSLAGTPSNQPQHF
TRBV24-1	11	CATKRTDTQYF
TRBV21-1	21	CASSKVGVAGRTGGFWTEAFF
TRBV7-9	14	CASSSARGNSPLHF
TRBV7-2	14	CASSLGSGSDTQYF
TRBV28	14	CASSLGGFNEKLFF
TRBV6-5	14	CASRLQGPNQPQHF
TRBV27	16	CASSIWTGSSSTEAFF
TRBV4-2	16	CASSSQQGAAGNTIYF
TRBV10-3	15	CAISKGASYNSPLHF
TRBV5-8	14	CASSLTETYNEQFF
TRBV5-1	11	CASSLSIEQFF
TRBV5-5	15	CASSTITGFPNEQFF